This T cell receptor (beta chain) was found in a study of blood T cell repertoires in COVID-19. Looking at the study overall: Specimens from acute and convalescent COVID-19 originated in the United States, Italy and Spain. T cells, B-cell-depleted T cells, or PBMCs provided the cDNA or gDNA that served as material.

Per the study methods: Reference gene primer amplification yielded estimated nucleated cell counts. Here immunoSEQ multiplex PCR was the method, and the copy in TCRdb shows in-frame clones only, minus some. The D gene and trimming were derived from the DNA, and the V and J assignments and clone size from that table. The repertoire holds fewer than 200,000 clones, with 65% to 90% as singletons. Trimming took 5 bases from V and 4 from J; bases not matched to a gene: 8. Germline CDR1 and CDR2: MGHDK and SYGVNS. The CDR3 runs 15 residues. The rearrangement joins TRBV25-1 to TRBJ2-7, with TRBD1 matching 10 bases. The clonotype originates from a man between 45 and 60 years old with active or convalescent COVID-19. Sequencing used peripheral blood. CDR3 bases: TGTGCCAGCAGTCCAGCCCCGGGACAGGGGTACGAGCAGTACTTC. Its translation: CASSPAPGQGYEQYF.